The 15 T cell receptor beta chains given below trace back to one sample, sequenced in a study of blood T cell repertoires in COVID-19. Only in-frame clones appear in the TCRdb table, and some are missing; sequencing was by immunoSEQ multiplex PCR. Of some 200,000 clones in the sample, around 80% are singletons; the top ten hold less than 7%. The sample taken for sequencing was peripheral blood. These receptors came from a woman aged 70-85 years with acute or convalescent COVID-19.

For this clone: Other DNA sequences of this sample code for an identical CDR3. This chain joins TRBV7-9 and TRBJ2-7, with D possibly matching TRBD1 (5 bases). The CDR3 consists of 14 residues. Looked up from germline, CDR1 is SEHNR and CDR2 is FQNEAQ (reference sequence). V was shortened by 1 base and J by 0 bases, with 7 bases between the two germline ends. The CDR3 protein is CASSLGTSSYEQYF. CDR3 DNA: TGTGCCAGCAGCTTAGGGACAAGCTCCTACGAGCAGTACTTC. Looking up the rest from reference TRBV7-9 and TRBJ2-7 gives the full variable domain: DTGVSQNPRHKITKRGQNVTFRCDPISEHNRLYWYRQTLGQGPEFLTYFQNEAQLEKSRLLSDRFSAERPKGSFSTLEIQRTEQGDSAMYLCASSLGTSSYEQYFGPGTRLTVT.

The chain carries TRBV5-1 and TRBJ2-2, with a tentative D call TRBD1 (6 bases). The germline V gene has CDR1 SGHRS and CDR2 YFSETQ. Trimming shortened V by 0 bases and J by 4 bases, and 13 bases separated the two germline ends. The CDR3 runs 16 residues. The CDR3 loop reads CASSLEGRGATGELFF. The CDR3 DNA sequence: TGCGCCAGCAGCTTGGAGGGCAGGGGTGCCACCGGGGAGCTGTTTTTT.

This sequence joins TRBV30 and TRBJ1-2; D is uncertain. Germline V gives CDR1 GTSNPN, CDR2 SVGIG (reference sequence). Trimming removed 0 bases from V and 0 bases from J, with 14 bases in between. CDR3 size: 16 residues. This chain's CDR3 is CAWSVPQVASNYGYTF. DNA of the CDR3: TGTGCCTGGAGTGTACCTCAGGTGGCCTCTAACTATGGCTACACCTTC.

This chain uses TRBV27 with TRBJ2-4; D is unclear. Germline V CDR1 and CDR2: MNHEY, SMNVEV (reference sequence). This CDR3 spans 13 amino acids. Between the trimmed V and J ends, which lost 3 bases and 8 bases, there was a span of 11 bases. CDR3 in amino acids: CASSLVPSHIQYF. The CDR3 DNA follows: TGTGCCAGCAGTTTGGTTCCGAGCCACATTCAGTACTTC.

The V gene is TRBV18, the J gene TRBJ1-1; no clear D. V was pared by 4 bases and J by 4 bases, with 13 bases between. Germline V gene sequence: CDR1 KGHSH, CDR2 LQKENI. This CDR3 has 14 residues. This CDR3 reads CASSLSSGLTEAFF. Here the CDR3 DNA reads TGTGCCAGCTCACTGTCGAGCGGCCTCACTGAAGCTTTCTTT.

The V gene is TRBV5-1, the J gene TRBJ2-5; 8 bases match TRBD1. Germline V gene sequence: CDR1 SGHRS, CDR2 YFSETQ. The trim removed 3 bases at V and 6 bases at J, leaving 7 bases unmatched. The CDR3 totals 14 residues. This CDR3 reads CASSYDRGGQTQYF. The CDR3 nucleotides are TGCGCCAGCAGCTATGACAGGGGAGGACAGACCCAGTACTTC.

In its sample, this clone was seen once. CDR3 DNA: TGTGCCAGCAGCTTAACTAGCGGACGCACAGATACGCAGTATTTT. Its protein is CASSLTSGRTDTQYF. The chain has TRBV7-2 and TRBJ2-3, with TRBD2 matching over 8 bases. CDR3 length equals 15 residues. Germline trimming cut 2 bases from V and 1 base from J; bases unmatched to any gene: 2. Germline-derived CDR1 and CDR2 are SGHTA and FQGNSA. The whole variable domain, remainder taken from reference TRBV7-2 and TRBJ2-3, is GAGVSQSPSNKVTEKGKDVELRCDPISGHTALYWYRQSLGQGLEFLIYFQGNSAPDKSGLPSDRFSAERTGGSVSTLTIQRTQQEDSAVYLCASSLTSGRTDTQYFGPGTRLTVL.

CDR3 amino acids: CASSQYQDSLYTFLSYNSPLHF. Written as DNA, the CDR3 is TGTGCCAGCAGCCAATACCAGGACAGCCTTTATACCTTCCTCTCCTATAATTCACCCCTCCACTTT. V is TRBV3-1 (or the pseudogene TRBV3-2) and J is TRBJ1-6, with a weak D call TRBD1 (6 bases). CDR3 length: 22 amino acids. Germline V gene sequence: CDR1 LGHDT, CDR2 YNNKEL (reference sequence). Trimming stripped 2 bases from V and 0 bases from J, with 26 bases between.

The rearrangement links TRBV5-1 to TRBJ2-3; 10 nucleotides agree with TRBD1. J lost 5 bases, V lost 1 base, and 7 bases had no gene match. The CDR3 sequence is 16 residues long. Germline V gives CDR1 SGHRS, CDR2 YFSETQ. CDR3 DNA: TGCGCCAGCAGCTTGATGCGGGACAGGGGCAGAGATACGCAGTATTTT. Its translation: CASSLMRDRGRDTQYF.

The chain recombines TRBV2 with TRBJ2-1, with a weak D call TRBD2 (7 bases). Trimming took off 0 bases at V and 8 bases at J, with 14 bases between the two ends. Looked up from germline, CDR1 is SNHLY and CDR2 is FYNNEI. This CDR3 is built from 15 residues. The CDR3, as DNA: TGTGCCAGCAGTGAAGCGATCGGGGAGGGGGATGAGCAGTTCTTC. It encodes CASSEAIGEGDEQFF.

The chain employs TRBV19 and TRBJ1-5, with 8 bases that match TRBD1. Germline lookup yields CDR1 LNHDA and CDR2 SQIVND (reference sequence). Unmatched junction bases numbered 10, after V lost 9 bases and J lost 0 bases. The CDR3 runs to 16 residues. The CDR3 nucleotides are TGTGCCAGCCCCCGCCGGGACAGGTTTAGCAATCAGCCCCAGCATTTT. It codes for CASPRRDRFSNQPQHF.

The chain carries TRBV30 and TRBJ1-2, with 11 bases aligning to TRBD1. The CDR3 length is 15 residues. CDR1 GTSNPN and CDR2 SVGIG come from the germline V gene (reference sequence). Unmatched junction bases numbered 7, after V lost 2 bases and J lost 5 bases. This CDR3 is CAWSLGQGAFYGYTF. As DNA, the CDR3 is TGTGCCTGGAGTCTTGGACAGGGGGCTTTTTATGGCTACACCTTC.

The chain uses TRBV5-8 and TRBJ2-1, with 12 bases that match TRBD2. The CDR3 spans 16 residues. The J segment lost 4 bases and the V segment lost 4 bases, leaving 6 bases of the junction unmatched. Germline V lookup: CDR1 SGHTS, CDR2 YDEGEE. The CDR3 DNA reads as TGTGCCAGCAGCCCGGGGACTAGCGGGTCATACAATGAGCAGTTCTTC. Translation gives CASSPGTSGSYNEQFF.

The chain uses TRBV12-5 and TRBJ2-3, with 10 bases lining up with TRBD2. This CDR3 spans 18 amino acids. V was clipped by 2 bases and J by 4 bases; unmatched bases: 12. Germline-derived CDR1 and CDR2 are LGHNT and FRNRAP. CDR3 bases: TGTGCTAGTGGTTTGAAAGGGGATAGCGGGAGGTTTGCAGATACGCAGTATTTT. Translated, it gives CASGLKGDSGRFADTQYF. Combining the CDR3 with reference TRBV12-5 and TRBJ2-3 gives the whole variable domain DARVTQTPRHKVTEMGQEVTMRCQPILGHNTVFWYRQTMMQGLELLAYFRNRAPLDDSGMPKDRFSAEMPDATLATLKIQPSEPRDSAVYFCASGLKGDSGRFADTQYFGPGTRLTVL.

V is TRBV12-3 or TRBV12-4 and J is TRBJ1-2; tentative D call: TRBD1 (5 bases). V dropped 3 bases and J dropped 7 bases, with 9 bases sitting between them. The CDR3 consists of 12 residues. DNA of the CDR3: TGTGCCAGCAGTTTTGTCGGGGGTGGCTACACCTTC. Protein product: CASSFVGGGYTF.